Below are 32 T cell receptor beta chains sequenced from a single sample in a study of blood T cell repertoires in COVID-19. TCRdb's table, derived via immunoSEQ multiplex PCR, lists solely in-frame clones and lacks some. The data show 150,000 to 200,000 clones, 85% seen once. The source material was peripheral blood. The receptors originated from a human donor with acute or convalescent COVID-19. The donor label of this sample is uncertain.

This clone is a singleton in its sample. DNA for the CDR3: TGTGCCAGCAGCAGAAGCGGGGGGCCAGGAGATACGCAGTATTTT. Translating gives CASSRSGGPGDTQYF. The chain uses TRBV5-8 and TRBJ2-3; 9 bases line up with TRBD2. CDR1 is SGHTS and CDR2 is YDEGEE in the germline V gene. The junction had 8 bases not matched to a gene; V was cut back by 4 bases and J by 5 bases. The CDR3 loop spans 15 amino acids.

V gene TRBV4-2 combines with J gene TRBJ2-3; D is ambiguous. CDR1 and CDR2 (germline): LGHNA, YNFKEQ. Trimming cost V 5 bases and J 2 bases, with 11 bases left between them. The CDR3 runs 14 residues. The CDR3 sequence is CASSERGDTDTQYF. CDR3 in DNA: TGTGCCAGCAGCGAGAGAGGAGACACAGATACGCAGTATTTT.

The chain links TRBV3-1 (or the pseudogene TRBV3-2) to TRBJ2-3, with 7 positions matching TRBD1. The length of the CDR3 is 14 residues. V dropped 5 bases and J dropped 3; count of bases not matched to a gene: 5. CDR1 is LGHDT and CDR2 is YNNKEL in the germline V gene (reference sequence). CDR3: CASSTNRGTDTQYF. CDR3 coding DNA: TGTGCCAGCAGCACGAACAGGGGTACAGATACGCAGTATTTT.

The V gene is TRBV24-1, the J gene TRBJ2-5; 8 nucleotides agree with TRBD1. Germline CDR1 and CDR2: KGHDR and SFDVKD. The CDR3 sequence is 18 residues long. V lost 3 bases and J lost 2; bases outside the gene matches: 13. As DNA, the CDR3 is TGTGCCACCAGTGATCCCACCACTGGGACAGGTGGACAAGAGACCCAGTACTTC. As protein: CATSDPTTGTGGQETQYF.

This sequence joins TRBV12-5 and TRBJ2-7; D unclear. The V end lost 2 bases, the J end lost 5 bases, and 13 bases lay between the germline ends. CDR1 is LGHNT and CDR2 is FRNRAP in the germline V gene. The CDR3 is 14 residues long. The CDR3 nucleotides are TGTGCTAGTGGTTTGAGTAACTTGCCGGACGAGCAGTACTTC. Amino acid sequence: CASGLSNLPDEQYF.

This sequence joins TRBV10-1 and TRBJ2-2; D may be TRBD2 (6 bases). CDR1 and CDR2 from the germline V gene are WNHNN and SYGVQD (reference sequence). The CDR3 covers 13 residues. Deletions cut 6 bases from V and 2 bases from J, with 7 bases between. CDR3 nucleotide sequence: TGCGCCAGCAGGCGGGATAACACCGGGGAGCTGTTTTTT. Amino acids: CASRRDNTGELFF.

V and J are TRBV7-3 and TRBJ2-1; TRBD1 matches 10 bases. Germline loops: CDR1 SGHTA, CDR2 FQGTGA. V trimming: 4 bases; J trimming: 5 bases; junction bases outside the gene matches: 5. CDR3 size: 15 residues. In DNA form, the CDR3 reads TGTGCCAGCAGCTCCACCGGGACAGGGGACAATGAGCAGTTCTTC. It is translated as CASSSTGTGDNEQFF.

This clone has only one observation. The genes are TRBV29-1 and TRBJ1-2; D is uncertain. CDR3 size: 13 residues. The germline CDR1 and CDR2 sequences are SQVTM and ANQGSEA. Trimming took 0 bases from V and 4 from J, leaving 9 bases between them. The CDR3 DNA follows: TGCAGCGTTGAAGATCGAGCTGCCTATGGCTACACCTTC. This encodes CSVEDRAAYGYTF.

J is TRBJ2-1 and V is TRBV5-1; TRBD1 might be the D (6 bases). The CDR3 extends over 17 amino acids. From germline, CDR1 is SGHRS and CDR2 YFSETQ. Trimming removed 0 bases at V and 6 bases at J, with 19 bases between. In DNA, the CDR3 is TGCGCCAGCAGCTTGGCCGCAATAGGGGGAATCGGCAATGAGCAGTTCTTC. Amino acids: CASSLAAIGGIGNEQFF.

The sample holds one count of this clone. This chain joins TRBV3-1 (or the pseudogene TRBV3-2) and TRBJ1-2, with 10 bases identical to TRBD1. The junction had 5 bases not matched to a gene; V was cut back by 1 base and J by 6 bases. Germline V CDR1 and CDR2: LGHDT, YNNKEL (reference sequence). The CDR3 consists of 15 residues. CDR3 nucleotides: TGTGCCAGCAGCCAAGTACGGACAGGGGGTGATGGCTACACCTTC. Its protein is CASSQVRTGGDGYTF.

This rearrangement joins TRBV5-1 to TRBJ2-5; D may be TRBD2 (5 bases). CDR3 length: 16 amino acids. Trimming cost V 0 bases and J 1 base, with 13 bases left between them. In germline, CDR1 is SGHRS, CDR2 YFSETQ. CDR3 region: CASSLGGRGSQETQYF. In DNA, the CDR3 is TGCGCCAGCAGCTTGGGGGGTAGAGGGTCCCAAGAGACCCAGTACTTC.

J is TRBJ2-7 and V is TRBV5-1; 13 bases are a match to TRBD2. Germline V gene data show CDR1 as SGHRS and CDR2 as YFSETQ. J lost 3 bases, V lost 1 base, and 4 bases had no gene match. There are 16 residues in the CDR3. The CDR3 loop reads CASSLMTSGGNYEQYF. Written as DNA, the CDR3 is TGCGCCAGCAGCTTGATGACTAGCGGGGGGAACTACGAGCAGTACTTC. Variable domain in full (rest from reference TRBV5-1 and TRBJ2-7): KAGVTQTPRYLIKTRGQQVTLSCSPISGHRSVSWYQQTPGQGLQFLFEYFSETQRNKGNFPGRFSGRQFSNSRSEMNVSTLELGDSALYLCASSLMTSGGNYEQYFGPGTRLTVT.

The chain employs TRBV3-1 (or the pseudogene TRBV3-2) and TRBJ2-7, with 9 positions matching TRBD2. V lost 4 bases, J lost 3 bases, and 4 bases stayed unmatched. Germline loops: CDR1 LGHDT, CDR2 YNNKEL (reference sequence). The CDR3 is 14 residues long. The CDR3 coding sequence is TGTGCCAGCAGCCGAGGGACTAGCCGCTACGAGCAGTACTTC. It encodes CASSRGTSRYEQYF.

The chain recombines TRBV7-6 with TRBJ2-5, with TRBD1 identical over 8 bases. The CDR3 spans 16 residues. The V and J ends lost 1 base and 5 bases, in that order; junction bases with no gene match: 9. The germline CDR1 and CDR2 sequences are SGHVS and FNYEAQ. CDR3 sequence: CASSLVYVRGLETQYF. CDR3 nucleotide sequence: TGTGCCAGCAGCTTAGTTTACGTCAGGGGGCTGGAGACCCAGTACTTC.

This chain links TRBV5-4 with TRBJ2-1, with D tentatively TRBD2 (5 bases). V was shortened by 1 base and J by 7 bases, with 12 bases between the two germline ends. Germline V CDR1 and CDR2: SGHNT, YYREEE (reference sequence). This CDR3 has 14 residues. CDR3 in DNA: TGTGCCAGCAGCTTGAGGACGGGATTGAATGAGCAGTTCTTC. Protein sequence: CASSLRTGLNEQFF.

This clone appeared once. This chain connects TRBV6-1 to TRBJ2-2; D gene unclear. V lost 1 base and J 5 bases, leaving 11 bases between the germline ends. Germline CDR1 and CDR2: MNHNS and SASEGT. This CDR3 contains 15 residues. CDR3 amino acids: CASSEVLHGTGELFF. CDR3 in DNA: TGTGCCAGCAGTGAAGTTCTCCACGGGACCGGGGAGCTGTTTTTT.

The chain has TRBV14 and TRBJ2-1; 7 bases are a match to TRBD1. Germline loops: CDR1 SGHDN, CDR2 FVKESK. The CDR3 totals 15 residues. Trimming at V came to 4 bases and at J to 7 bases, leaving 10 bases not matched to a gene. CDR3 sequence (DNA): TGTGCCAGCAGCCTAAGGGGGCTTCTCGAGAATGAGCAGTTCTTC. Its protein is CASSLRGLLENEQFF.

The chain uses TRBV7-9 and TRBJ1-4; TRBD1 is a possible D gene (6 bases). Germline V lookup: CDR1 SEHNR, CDR2 FQNEAQ (reference sequence). Trimming shortened V by 7 bases and J by 5 bases, and 14 bases separated the two germline ends. The CDR3 length is 14 residues. CDR3 DNA sequence: TGTGCCAGCACAGGGGCACCCCTGAATGAAAAACTGTTTTTT. Translation: CASTGAPLNEKLFF. The full variable domain, rest sourced from reference TRBV7-9 and TRBJ1-4, is DTGVSQNPRHKITKRGQNVTFRCDPISEHNRLYWYRQTLGQGPEFLTYFQNEAQLEKSRLLSDRFSAERPKGSFSTLEIQRTEQGDSAMYLCASTGAPLNEKLFFGSGTQLSVL.

J is TRBJ1-2 and V is TRBV5-6; TRBD1 matches at 8 bases. V lost 2 bases and J lost 7; bases outside the gene matches: 7. CDR1 is SGHDT and CDR2 is YYEEEE in the germline V gene. The CDR3 totals 14 residues. The CDR3 DNA reads as TGTGCCAGCAGCTTTGGTCAGGGGGCGACTGGCTACACCTTC. This gives the protein CASSFGQGATGYTF.

The CDR3 protein is CASSPFAGQTYNEQFF. The CDR3 DNA follows: TGTGCCAGCAGCCCCTTCGCGGGACAGACCTACAATGAGCAGTTCTTC. V is TRBV7-6 and J is TRBJ2-1, with a weak D call TRBD1 (7 bases). The V gene's germline CDR1 is SGHVS and CDR2 FNYEAQ. V was cut by 5 bases and J by 2 bases, with 16 bases left in between. The CDR3 is 16 amino acids.

CDR3 in amino acids: CASSEARGSASYNEQFF. CDR3 nucleotide sequence: TGTGCCAGCAGTGAAGCTAGGGGTTCCGCCTCCTACAATGAGCAGTTCTTC. This chain connects TRBV6-1 to TRBJ2-1, with a weak D call TRBD1 (5 bases). Germline assignment: CDR1 MNHNS and CDR2 SASEGT. This CDR3 has 17 residues. Deletions cut 0 bases from V and 0 bases from J, with 12 bases between.

The chain recombines TRBV28 with TRBJ2-7, with 10 bases identical to TRBD1. Losses at the gene ends were 6 bases for V and 4 bases for J; bases not matched to a gene: 9. The germline V gene encodes CDR1 MDHEN and CDR2 SYDVKM. The CDR3 spans 15 residues. As DNA, the CDR3 is TGTGCCAGCAGACCTCCCGGGACAGGGGTATACGAGCAGTACTTC. Translating gives CASRPPGTGVYEQYF. Looking up the rest from reference TRBV28 and TRBJ2-7 gives the full variable domain: DVKVTQSSRYLVKRTGEKVFLECVQDMDHENMFWYRQDPGLGLRLIYFSYDVKMKEKGDIPEGYSVSREKKERFSLILESASTNQTSMYLCASRPPGTGVYEQYFGPGTRLTVT.

The chain couples TRBV6-5 to TRBJ1-3; D not resolved. V was shortened by 0 bases and J by 0 bases, with 9 bases between the two germline ends. The CDR3 runs 16 residues. Germline-derived CDR1 and CDR2 are MNHEY and SVGAGI. The CDR3, as DNA: TGTGCCAGCAGTTACTCGAACAGCCACTCTGGAAACACCATATATTTT. Encoded protein: CASSYSNSHSGNTIYF.

The table lists this clone with a count of one. This sequence joins TRBV7-3 and TRBJ1-3, with D possibly TRBD1 on 5 matching bases. This CDR3 comprises 15 residues. The V gene lost 5 bases and the J gene lost 4 bases, with 15 bases spanning the gap. The V gene's germline CDR1 is SGHTA and CDR2 FQGTGA. CDR3 amino acids: CASSHQAGLGNTIYF. In DNA form, the CDR3 reads TGTGCCAGCAGCCACCAGGCAGGGCTGGGAAACACCATATATTTT.

This rearrangement joins TRBV4-1 to TRBJ1-2; 8 bases agree with TRBD1. CDR3 length: 16 residues. V lost 2 bases and J lost 8; bases outside the gene matches: 13. CDR1 is MGHRA and CDR2 is YSYEKL in the germline V gene. CDR3 nucleotide sequence: TGCGCCAGCAGCCAACTTGGACAGGGAGGGTCTCGGGGCTACACCTTC. Encoded protein: CASSQLGQGGSRGYTF.

This chain connects TRBV27 to TRBJ2-1; D unresolved. Germline V gene lookup returns CDR1 MNHEY and CDR2 SMNVEV (reference sequence). The ends were cut back, 2 bases at V and 3 bases at J, with 5 bases in the middle. The length of the CDR3 is 13 residues. CDR3 sequence: CASSLPLYNEQFF. CDR3 nucleotide sequence: TGTGCCAGCAGTTTACCACTCTACAATGAGCAGTTCTTC.

This chain joins TRBV13 and TRBJ1-6; TRBD1 might be the D (6 bases). The CDR3 runs to 15 residues. V was pared by 5 bases and J by 7 bases, with 15 bases between. The V gene's germline CDR1 is PRHDT and CDR2 FYEKMQ (reference sequence). The CDR3 loop is CASSRPGQINSPLHF. The CDR3 DNA is TGTGCCAGCAGCCGGCCCGGACAGATCAATTCACCCCTCCACTTT.

J is TRBJ2-3 and V is TRBV7-9; D may be TRBD1 (6 bases). The ends were cut back, 0 bases at V and 4 bases at J, with 8 bases in the middle. Germline V lookup: CDR1 SEHNR, CDR2 FQNEAQ (reference sequence). CDR3 length: 14 residues. The CDR3 DNA reads TGTGCCAGCAGCTTAGCGGGGGCATCAGATACGCAGTATTTT. This encodes CASSLAGASDTQYF.

The V gene is TRBV7-9, the J gene TRBJ1-3; 7 bases agree with TRBD1. Germline loops: CDR1 SEHNR, CDR2 FQNEAQ (reference sequence). The CDR3 runs 19 residues. V shed 5 bases, J shed 3 bases, and the junction held 19 bases outside the gene matches. The CDR3 is CASSPQGDFMLSDGNTIYF. CDR3 in DNA: TGTGCCAGCAGCCCTCAGGGGGATTTCATGTTGTCGGATGGAAACACCATATATTTT. Together with reference TRBV7-9 and TRBJ1-3, the CDR3 gives the full variable domain: DTGVSQNPRHKITKRGQNVTFRCDPISEHNRLYWYRQTLGQGPEFLTYFQNEAQLEKSRLLSDRFSAERPKGSFSTLEIQRTEQGDSAMYLCASSPQGDFMLSDGNTIYFGEGSWLTVV.

This chain links TRBV5-6 with TRBJ2-7; 9 bases match TRBD1. The V gene end was trimmed by 4 bases and the J gene end by 7 bases; junction bases not matched to a gene: 12. The CDR3 contains 15 residues. Germline CDR1 SGHDT, CDR2 YYEEEE. For the CDR3, the DNA is TGTGCCAGCAGCCTGTTTTCAGGGACAGGGCTAGAGCAGTACTTC. Its translation: CASSLFSGTGLEQYF.

V usage is TRBV11-2 and J usage is TRBJ1-2; D gene ambiguous. The CDR3 covers 15 residues. V dropped 2 bases and J dropped 4 bases, with 14 bases sitting between them. Per germline, CDR1 SGHAT and CDR2 FQNNGV. CDR3 sequence reads: CASSLSLSSLYGYTF. Here the CDR3 DNA reads TGTGCCAGCAGCTTATCCCTCAGTAGCCTCTATGGCTACACCTTC.

The V call is TRBV3-1 (or the pseudogene TRBV3-2), the J call TRBJ2-4; the D is unclear. The germline V gene encodes CDR1 LGHDT and CDR2 YNNKEL (reference sequence). The V end lost 4 bases, the J end lost 0 bases, and 4 bases lay between the germline ends. This CDR3 region has 13 residues. Here the CDR3 DNA reads TGTGCCAGCAGCCCTTCAGCCAAAAACATTCAGTACTTC. Amino acids: CASSPSAKNIQYF.